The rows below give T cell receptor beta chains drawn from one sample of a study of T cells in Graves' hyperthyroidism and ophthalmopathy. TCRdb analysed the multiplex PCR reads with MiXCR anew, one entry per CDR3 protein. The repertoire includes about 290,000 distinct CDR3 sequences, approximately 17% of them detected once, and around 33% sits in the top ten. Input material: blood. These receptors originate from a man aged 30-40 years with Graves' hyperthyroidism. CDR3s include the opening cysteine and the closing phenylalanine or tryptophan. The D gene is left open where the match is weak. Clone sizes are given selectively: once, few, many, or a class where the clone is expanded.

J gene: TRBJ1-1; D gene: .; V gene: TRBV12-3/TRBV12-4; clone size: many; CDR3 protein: CASSLVRDTEAFF; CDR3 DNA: TGTGCCAGCAGTTTGGTCAGAGACACTGAAGCTTTCTTT
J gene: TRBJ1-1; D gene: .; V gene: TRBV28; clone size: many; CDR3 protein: CASSDRGPEAFF; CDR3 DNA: TGTGCCAGCAGTGACAGAGGACCTGAAGCTTTCTTT
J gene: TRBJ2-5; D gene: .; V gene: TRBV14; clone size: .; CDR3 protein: CASSQAPLETQYF; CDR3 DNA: TGTGCCAGCAGCCAAGCACCCCTAGAGACCCAGTACTTC
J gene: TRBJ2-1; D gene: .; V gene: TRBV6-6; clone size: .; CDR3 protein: CASSYSNRLNEQFF; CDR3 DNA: TGTGCCAGCAGTTACTCGAACAGGTTGAATGAGCAGTTCTTC
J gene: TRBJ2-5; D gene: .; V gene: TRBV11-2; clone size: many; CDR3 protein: CASSAGGTGLSQYF; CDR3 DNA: TGTGCCAGCAGCGCCGGGGGGACAGGCCTGTCCCAGTACTTC
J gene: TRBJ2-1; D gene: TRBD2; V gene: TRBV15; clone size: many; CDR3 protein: CATSGLTLAGPYNEQFF; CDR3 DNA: TGTGCCACCAGCGGATTAACATTAGCGGGACCCTACAATGAGCAGTTCTTC
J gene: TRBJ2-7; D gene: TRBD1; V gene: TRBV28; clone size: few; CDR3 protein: CASRTGTGGYEQYF; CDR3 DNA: TGTGCCAGCAGGACCGGGACAGGGGGCTACGAGCAGTACTTC
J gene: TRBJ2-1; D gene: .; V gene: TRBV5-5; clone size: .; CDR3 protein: CASSYTTEEQFF; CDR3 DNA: TGTGCCAGCAGCTATACCACAGAGGAACAGTTCTTC
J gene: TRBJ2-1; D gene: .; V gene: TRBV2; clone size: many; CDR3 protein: CASSGPSRGNEQFF; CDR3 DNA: TGTGCCAGCAGTGGCCCAAGCAGGGGCAATGAGCAGTTCTTC
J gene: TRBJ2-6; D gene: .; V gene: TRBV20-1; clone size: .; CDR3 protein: CSALRSGANVLTF; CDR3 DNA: TGCAGTGCCCTACGCTCTGGGGCCAACGTCCTGACTTTC
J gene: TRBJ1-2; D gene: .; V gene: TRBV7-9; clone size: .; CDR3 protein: CASSLVGQGLYGYTF; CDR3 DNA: TGTGCCAGCAGCTTAGTAGGGCAGGGGCTCTATGGCTACACCTTC
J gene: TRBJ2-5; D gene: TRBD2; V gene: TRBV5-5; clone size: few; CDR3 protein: CASRPHSGRGETQYF; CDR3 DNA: TGTGCCAGCAGACCACACAGCGGGAGGGGGGAGACCCAGTACTTC
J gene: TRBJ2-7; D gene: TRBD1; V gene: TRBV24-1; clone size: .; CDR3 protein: CATSRRDRPWEQYF; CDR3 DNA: TGTGCCACCAGCCGCCGGGACAGACCCTGGGAGCAGTACTTC
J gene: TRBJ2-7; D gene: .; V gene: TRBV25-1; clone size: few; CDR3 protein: CASSANFYEQYF; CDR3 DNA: TGTGCCAGCAGTGCGAATTTCTACGAGCAGTACTTC